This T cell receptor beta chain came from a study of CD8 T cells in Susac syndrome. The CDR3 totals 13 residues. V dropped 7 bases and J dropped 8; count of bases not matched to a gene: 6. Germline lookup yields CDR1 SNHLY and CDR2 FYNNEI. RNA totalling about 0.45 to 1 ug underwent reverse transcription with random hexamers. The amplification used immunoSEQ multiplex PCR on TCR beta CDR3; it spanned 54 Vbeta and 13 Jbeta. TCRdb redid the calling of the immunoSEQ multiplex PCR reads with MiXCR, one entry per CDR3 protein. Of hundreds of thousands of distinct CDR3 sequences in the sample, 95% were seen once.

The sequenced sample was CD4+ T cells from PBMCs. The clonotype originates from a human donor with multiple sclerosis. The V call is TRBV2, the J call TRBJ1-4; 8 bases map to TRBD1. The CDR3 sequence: CASNPTGVEKLFF. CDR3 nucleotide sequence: TGTGCCAGCAACCCGACAGGGGTCGAAAAACTGTTTTTT.